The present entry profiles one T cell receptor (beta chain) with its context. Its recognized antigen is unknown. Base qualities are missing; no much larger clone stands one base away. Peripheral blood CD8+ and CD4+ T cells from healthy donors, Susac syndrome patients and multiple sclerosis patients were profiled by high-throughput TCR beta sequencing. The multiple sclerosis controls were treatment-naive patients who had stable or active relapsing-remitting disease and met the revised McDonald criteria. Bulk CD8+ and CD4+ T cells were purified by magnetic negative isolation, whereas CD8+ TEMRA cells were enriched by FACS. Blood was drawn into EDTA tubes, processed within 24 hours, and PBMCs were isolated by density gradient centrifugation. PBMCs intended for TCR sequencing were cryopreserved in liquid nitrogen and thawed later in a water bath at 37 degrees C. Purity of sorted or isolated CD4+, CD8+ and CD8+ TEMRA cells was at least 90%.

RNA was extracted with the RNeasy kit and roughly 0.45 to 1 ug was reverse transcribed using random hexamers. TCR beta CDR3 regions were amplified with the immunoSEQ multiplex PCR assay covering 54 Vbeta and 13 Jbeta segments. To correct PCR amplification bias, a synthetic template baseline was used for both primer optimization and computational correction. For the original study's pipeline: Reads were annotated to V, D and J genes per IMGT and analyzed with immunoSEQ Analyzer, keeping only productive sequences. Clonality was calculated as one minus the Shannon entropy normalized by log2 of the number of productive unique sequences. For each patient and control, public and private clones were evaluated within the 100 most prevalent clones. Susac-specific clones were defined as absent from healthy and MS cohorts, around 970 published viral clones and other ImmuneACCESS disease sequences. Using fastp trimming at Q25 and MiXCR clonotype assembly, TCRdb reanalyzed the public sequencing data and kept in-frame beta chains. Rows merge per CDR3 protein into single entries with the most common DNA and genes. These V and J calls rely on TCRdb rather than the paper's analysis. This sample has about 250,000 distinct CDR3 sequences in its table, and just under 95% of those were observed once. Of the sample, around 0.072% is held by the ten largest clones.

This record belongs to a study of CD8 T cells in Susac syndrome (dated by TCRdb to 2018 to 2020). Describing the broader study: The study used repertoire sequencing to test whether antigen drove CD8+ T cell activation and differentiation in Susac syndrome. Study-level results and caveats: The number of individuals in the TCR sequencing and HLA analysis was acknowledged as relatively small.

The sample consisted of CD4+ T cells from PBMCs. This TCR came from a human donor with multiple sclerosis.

The DNA sequence follows: TGTGCCTGGAGTGGTCGGGAGGGCCGGGCCAAAAACATTCAGTACTTC. Translated, it gives CAWSGREGRAKNIQYF. In this chain, TRBV30 is recombined with TRBJ2-4, and TRBD2 aligns with 8 junction nucleotides. The CDR3, from cysteine to phenylalanine, totals 16 residues. CDR3 DNA only is kept here, 48 bases in frame from base 1. Germline trimming: 1 base from V, 1 base from J; junction bases outside gene matches: 6. From a lookup of the germline V gene (reference sequence), CDR1 and CDR2 are GTSNPN and SVGIG.